The clone carrying this T cell receptor (beta chain) was detected ten times or more. What it recognizes is unknown. These data originate in a study of T cells after yellow fever vaccination. General study findings and limits: Weaker, the secondary response peaked sooner, at day 5 versus 15. Relatively few clonotypes were ones that appeared in both CD4 and CD8 compartments.

CDR1 SGHNT and CDR2 YYREEE come from the germline V gene (reference sequence). The CDR3 runs 17 residues. Trimming cost V 1 base and J 4 bases, with 19 bases left between them. TCRdb re-analysed the 5' RACE reads in MiXCR, keeping a single row per CDR3 protein. The sample has under 400,000 distinct CDR3 sequences, 11% seen once. The rearrangement links TRBV5-4 to TRBJ2-3, with a tentative D call TRBD1 (6 bases). The starting material was PBMCs, obtained on the day of the first yellow fever vaccination. This TCR was sampled from a man between 18 and 35 years old who received the YFV17D yellow fever vaccine. The CDR3, as DNA: TGTGCCAGCAGCTTGAATGGATGGGGGCCGGACGCAGATACGCAGTATTTT. Amino acids: CASSLNGWGPDADTQYF.